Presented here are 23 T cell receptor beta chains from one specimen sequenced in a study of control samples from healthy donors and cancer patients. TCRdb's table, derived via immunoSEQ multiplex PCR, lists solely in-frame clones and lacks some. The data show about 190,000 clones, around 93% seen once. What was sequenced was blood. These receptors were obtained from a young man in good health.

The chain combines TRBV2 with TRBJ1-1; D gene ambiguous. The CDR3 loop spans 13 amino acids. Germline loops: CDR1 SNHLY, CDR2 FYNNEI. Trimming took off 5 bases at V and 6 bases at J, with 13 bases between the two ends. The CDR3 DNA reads TGTGCCAGCAGTAGAAGGCCAGAAGCTGAAGCTTTCTTT. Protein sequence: CASSRRPEAEAFF.

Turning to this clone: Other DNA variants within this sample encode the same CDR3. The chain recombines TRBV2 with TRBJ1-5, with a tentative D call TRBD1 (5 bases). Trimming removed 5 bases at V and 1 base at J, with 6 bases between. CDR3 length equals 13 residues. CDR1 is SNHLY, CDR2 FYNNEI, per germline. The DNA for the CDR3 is TGTGCCAGCAGTCGGGACAGCAATCAGCCCCAGCATTTT. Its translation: CASSRDSNQPQHF.

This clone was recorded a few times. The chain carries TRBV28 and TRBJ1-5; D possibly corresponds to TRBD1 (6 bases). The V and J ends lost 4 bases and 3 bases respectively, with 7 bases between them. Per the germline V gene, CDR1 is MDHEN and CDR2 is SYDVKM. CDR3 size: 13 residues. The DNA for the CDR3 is TGTGCCAGCAGTTCAGGGGTCAATCAGCCCCAGCATTTT. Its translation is CASSSGVNQPQHF. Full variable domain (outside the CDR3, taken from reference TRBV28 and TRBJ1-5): DVKVTQSSRYLVKRTGEKVFLECVQDMDHENMFWYRQDPGLGLRLIYFSYDVKMKEKGDIPEGYSVSREKKERFSLILESASTNQTSMYLCASSSGVNQPQHFGDGTRLSIL.

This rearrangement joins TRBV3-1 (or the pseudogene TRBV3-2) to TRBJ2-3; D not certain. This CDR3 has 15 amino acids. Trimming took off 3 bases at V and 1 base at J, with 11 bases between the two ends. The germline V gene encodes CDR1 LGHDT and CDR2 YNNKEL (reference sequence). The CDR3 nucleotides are TGTGCCAGCAGCCAGGCCCCGGACGGCACAGATACGCAGTATTTT. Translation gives CASSQAPDGTDTQYF.

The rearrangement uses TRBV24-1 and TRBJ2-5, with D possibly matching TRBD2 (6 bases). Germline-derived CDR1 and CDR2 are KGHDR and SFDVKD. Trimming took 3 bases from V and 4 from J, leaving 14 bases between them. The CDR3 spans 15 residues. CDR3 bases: TGTGCCACCAGTGATGCCGGAGGGGCCGGAGAGACCCAGTACTTC. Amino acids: CATSDAGGAGETQYF.

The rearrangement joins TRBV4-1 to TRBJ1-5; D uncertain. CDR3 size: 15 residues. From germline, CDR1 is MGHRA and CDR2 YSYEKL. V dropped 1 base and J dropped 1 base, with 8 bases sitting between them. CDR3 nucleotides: TGCGCCAGCAGCCAAGGGATAGGGAGCAATCAGCCCCAGCATTTT. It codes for CASSQGIGSNQPQHF.

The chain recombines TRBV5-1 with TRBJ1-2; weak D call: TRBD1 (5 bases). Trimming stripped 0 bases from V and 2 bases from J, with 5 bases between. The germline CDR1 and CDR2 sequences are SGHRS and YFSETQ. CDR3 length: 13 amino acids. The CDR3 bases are TGCGCCAGCAGCTTGGGGGGGAACTATGGCTACACCTTC. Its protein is CASSLGGNYGYTF.

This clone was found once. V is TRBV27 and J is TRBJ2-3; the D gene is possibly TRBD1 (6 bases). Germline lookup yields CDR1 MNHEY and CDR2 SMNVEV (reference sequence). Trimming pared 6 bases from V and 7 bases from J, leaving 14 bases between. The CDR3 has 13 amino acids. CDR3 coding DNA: TGTGCCAGCAGCCCGAGAGGGGGTAATACGCAGTATTTT. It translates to CASSPRGGNTQYF.

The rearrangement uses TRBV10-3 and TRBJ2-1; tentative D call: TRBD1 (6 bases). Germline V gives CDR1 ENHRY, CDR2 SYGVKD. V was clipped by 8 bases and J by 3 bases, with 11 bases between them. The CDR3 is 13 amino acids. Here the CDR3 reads CAIQGHDYNEQFF. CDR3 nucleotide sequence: TGTGCCATCCAGGGACACGACTACAATGAGCAGTTCTTC.

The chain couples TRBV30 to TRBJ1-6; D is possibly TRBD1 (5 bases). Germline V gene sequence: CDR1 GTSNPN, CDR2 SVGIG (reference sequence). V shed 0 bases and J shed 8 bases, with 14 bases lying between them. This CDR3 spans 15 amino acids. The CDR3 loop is CAWSVGVRSDSPLHF. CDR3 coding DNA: TGTGCCTGGAGTGTAGGGGTCAGATCTGATTCACCCCTCCACTTT.

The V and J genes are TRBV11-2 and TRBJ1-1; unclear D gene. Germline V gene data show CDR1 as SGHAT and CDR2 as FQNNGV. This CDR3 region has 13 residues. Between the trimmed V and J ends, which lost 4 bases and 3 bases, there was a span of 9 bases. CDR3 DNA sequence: TGTGCCAGCAGCTGGTCACGGGACACTGAAGCTTTCTTT. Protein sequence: CASSWSRDTEAFF.

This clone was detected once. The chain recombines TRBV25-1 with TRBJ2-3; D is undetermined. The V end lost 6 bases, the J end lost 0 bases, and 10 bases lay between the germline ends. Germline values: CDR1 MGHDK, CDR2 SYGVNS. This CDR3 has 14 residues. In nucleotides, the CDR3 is TGTGCCAGCAGGAGAGAATCTAGCACAGATACGCAGTATTTT. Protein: CASRRESSTDTQYF.

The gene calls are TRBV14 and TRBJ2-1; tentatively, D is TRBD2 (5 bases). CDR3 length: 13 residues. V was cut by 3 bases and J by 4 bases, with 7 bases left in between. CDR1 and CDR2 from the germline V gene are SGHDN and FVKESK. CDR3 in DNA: TGTGCCAGCAGCCAGTCGGGGTACAATGAGCAGTTCTTC. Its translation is CASSQSGYNEQFF.

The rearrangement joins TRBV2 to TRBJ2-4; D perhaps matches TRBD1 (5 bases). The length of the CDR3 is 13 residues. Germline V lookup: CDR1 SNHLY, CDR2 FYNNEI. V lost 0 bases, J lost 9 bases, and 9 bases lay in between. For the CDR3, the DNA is TGTGCCAGCAGTGAAGCGCCAGGGCCCATTCAGTACTTC. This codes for CASSEAPGPIQYF.

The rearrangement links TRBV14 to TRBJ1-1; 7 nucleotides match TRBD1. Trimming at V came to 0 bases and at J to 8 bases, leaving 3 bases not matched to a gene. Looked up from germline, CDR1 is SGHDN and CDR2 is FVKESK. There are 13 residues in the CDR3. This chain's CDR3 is CASSQDRGTEAFF. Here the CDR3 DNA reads TGTGCCAGCAGCCAAGACAGGGGGACCGAAGCTTTCTTT.

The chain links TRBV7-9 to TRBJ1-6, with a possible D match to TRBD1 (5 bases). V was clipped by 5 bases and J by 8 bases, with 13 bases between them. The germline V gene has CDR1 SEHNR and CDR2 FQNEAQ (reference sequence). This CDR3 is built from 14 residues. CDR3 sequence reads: CASSGVGGDSPLHF. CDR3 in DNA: TGTGCCAGCAGCGGGGTGGGGGGAGATTCACCCCTCCACTTT.

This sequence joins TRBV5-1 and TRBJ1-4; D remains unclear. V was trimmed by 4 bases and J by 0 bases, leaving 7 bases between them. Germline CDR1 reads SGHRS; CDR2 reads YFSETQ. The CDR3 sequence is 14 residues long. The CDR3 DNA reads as TGCGCCAGCAGCCACAGTGCAACTAATGAAAAACTGTTTTTT. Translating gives CASSHSATNEKLFF.

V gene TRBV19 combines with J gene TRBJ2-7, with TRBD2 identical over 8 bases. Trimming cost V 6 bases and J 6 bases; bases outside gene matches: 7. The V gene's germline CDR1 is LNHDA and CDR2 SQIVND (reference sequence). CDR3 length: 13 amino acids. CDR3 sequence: CASRRGGSTEQYF. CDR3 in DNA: TGTGCCAGTAGACGGGGGGGCTCCACCGAGCAGTACTTC.

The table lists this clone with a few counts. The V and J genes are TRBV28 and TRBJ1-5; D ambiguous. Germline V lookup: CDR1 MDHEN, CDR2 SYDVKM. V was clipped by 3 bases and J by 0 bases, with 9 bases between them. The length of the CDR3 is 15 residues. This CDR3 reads CASSLRTYSNQPQHF. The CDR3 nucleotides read TGTGCCAGCAGTTTGAGGACCTATAGCAATCAGCCCCAGCATTTT.

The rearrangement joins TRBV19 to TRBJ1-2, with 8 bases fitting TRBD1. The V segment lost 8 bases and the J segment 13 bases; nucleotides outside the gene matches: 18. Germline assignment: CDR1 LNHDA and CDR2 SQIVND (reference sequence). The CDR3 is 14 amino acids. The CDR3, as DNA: TGTGCCAGTTCCCCCCAGGGGGCAGGGGAAAGGACCACCTTC. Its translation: CASSPQGAGERTTF. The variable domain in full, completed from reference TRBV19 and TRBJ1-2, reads DGGITQSPKYLFRKEGQNVTLSCEQNLNHDAMYWYRQDPGQGLRLIYYSQIVNDFQKGDIAEGYSVSREKKESFPLTVTSAQKNPTAFYLCASSPQGAGERTTFGSGTRLTVV.

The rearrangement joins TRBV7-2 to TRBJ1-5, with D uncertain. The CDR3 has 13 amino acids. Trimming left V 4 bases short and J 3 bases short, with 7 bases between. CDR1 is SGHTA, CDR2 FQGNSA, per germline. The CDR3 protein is CASSSRFNQPQHF. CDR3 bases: TGTGCCAGCAGCTCTAGGTTCAATCAGCCCCAGCATTTT.

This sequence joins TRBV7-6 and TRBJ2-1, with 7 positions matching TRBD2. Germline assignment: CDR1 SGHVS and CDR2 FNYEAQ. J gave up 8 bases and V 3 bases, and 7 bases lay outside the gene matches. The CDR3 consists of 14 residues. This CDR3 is CASSFGLTSHEQFF. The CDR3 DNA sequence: TGTGCCAGCAGCTTTGGCCTGACTAGCCATGAGCAGTTCTTC.

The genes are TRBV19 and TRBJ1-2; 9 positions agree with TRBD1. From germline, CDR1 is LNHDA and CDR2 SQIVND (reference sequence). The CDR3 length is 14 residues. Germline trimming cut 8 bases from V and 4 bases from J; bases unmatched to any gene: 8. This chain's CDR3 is CASRGQGKSYGYTF. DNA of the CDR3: TGTGCCAGTCGTGGACAGGGGAAGAGCTATGGCTACACCTTC.